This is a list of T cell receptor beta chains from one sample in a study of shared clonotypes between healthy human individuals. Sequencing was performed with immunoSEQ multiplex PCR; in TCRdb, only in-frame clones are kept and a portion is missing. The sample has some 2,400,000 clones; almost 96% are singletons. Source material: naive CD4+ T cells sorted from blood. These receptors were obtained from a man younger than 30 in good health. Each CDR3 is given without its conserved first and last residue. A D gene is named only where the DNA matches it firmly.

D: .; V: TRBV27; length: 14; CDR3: ASSLGSGRLNTEAF
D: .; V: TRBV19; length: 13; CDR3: ASSIQGLDNQPQH
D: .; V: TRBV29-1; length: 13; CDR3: SVEDRGGLKYEQY
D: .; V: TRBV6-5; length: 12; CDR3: ASRTGSLNSPLH
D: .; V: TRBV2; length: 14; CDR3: ASSEGKLVKGYEQY
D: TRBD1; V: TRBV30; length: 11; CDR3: AWSVDRGYGYT
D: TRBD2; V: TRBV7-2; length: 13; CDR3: ASSGGSGSGYEQY
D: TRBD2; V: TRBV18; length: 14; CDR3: ASSRGLAGRSDEQF
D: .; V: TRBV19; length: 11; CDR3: ASSIHSSYEQY
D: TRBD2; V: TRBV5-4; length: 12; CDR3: AIGAGGPYNEQF
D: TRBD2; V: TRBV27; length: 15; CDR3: ASRPGGPLRAVLMES
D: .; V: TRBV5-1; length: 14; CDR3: ASSPGTFSSYNEQF
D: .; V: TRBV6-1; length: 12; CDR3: ASSEAAETYGYT
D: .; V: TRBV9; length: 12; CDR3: ASSRTSLRNEQY
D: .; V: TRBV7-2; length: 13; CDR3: ASSLGRTETYEQY
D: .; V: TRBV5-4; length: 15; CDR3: ASSSLQGDGLYNEQF
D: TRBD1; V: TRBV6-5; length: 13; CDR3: ASSYGTGGRETQY
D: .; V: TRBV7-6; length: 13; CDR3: ASSSSPAANEKLF
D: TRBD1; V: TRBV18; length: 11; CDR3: ASSPGQDYGYT
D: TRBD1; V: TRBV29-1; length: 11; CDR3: SGRQGKRDEQF
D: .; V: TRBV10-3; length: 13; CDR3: AIRSSQGFNYGYT
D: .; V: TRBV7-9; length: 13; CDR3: ASSRGGRGIDTQY
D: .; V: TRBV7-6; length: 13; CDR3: ASSLVAPPYNEQF
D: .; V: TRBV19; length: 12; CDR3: ASTPSWGPDGYT
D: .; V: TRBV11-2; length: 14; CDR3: ASSLLGAKSTDTQY
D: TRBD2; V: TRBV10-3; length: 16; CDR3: AISETGLAGVSTGELF
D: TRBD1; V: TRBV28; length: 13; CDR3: ASSASDRAPYEQY
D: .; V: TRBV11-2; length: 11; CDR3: ASTQGMNTEAF
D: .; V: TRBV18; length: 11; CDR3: ASSSSQNTEAF
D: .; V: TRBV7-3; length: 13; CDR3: ASSPLAGSYNEQF
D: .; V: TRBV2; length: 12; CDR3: ATQRGPGSETQY